This passage covers 15 T cell receptor beta chains from one sample sequenced in a study of T cell responses to AZD1222 COVID-19 vaccine. The table came from immunoSEQ multiplex PCR; TCRdb's copy has only in-frame clones and leaves some out. The table has just over 70,000 clones, around 85% seen once. The source material was peripheral blood, sampled on day 0 of AZD1222 vaccination. These receptors were collected from an adult in good health.

The chain employs TRBV19 and TRBJ2-2; no definite D call. The CDR3 runs 12 residues. Germline values: CDR1 LNHDA, CDR2 SQIVND (reference sequence). Trimming took off 6 bases at V and 5 bases at J, with 7 bases between the two ends. CDR3 protein: CASRLFTGELFF. The CDR3 nucleotides are TGTGCCAGTAGGTTGTTTACCGGGGAGCTGTTTTTT.

This clone was observed a few times. The chain is built from TRBV3-1 (or the pseudogene TRBV3-2) and TRBJ2-7, with D perhaps matching TRBD2 (5 bases). The CDR3 is 14 residues long. The germline V gene encodes CDR1 LGHDT and CDR2 YNNKEL (reference sequence). Trimming took off 4 bases at V and 5 bases at J, with 15 bases between the two ends. CDR3 bases: TGTGCCAGCAGCCGATCCGGGGAATCGAACGAGCAGTACTTC. Its translation: CASSRSGESNEQYF.

The chain employs TRBV6-5 and TRBJ1-1; D is unresolved. CDR1 MNHEY and CDR2 SVGAGI come from the germline V gene. This CDR3 has 11 residues. The V end was cut by 7 bases, the J end by 5 bases, with 8 bases between. Written as DNA, the CDR3 is TGTGCCAGCACCTTCGGGACTGAAGCTTTCTTT. It yields the protein CASTFGTEAFF.

This clone came up once. The chain uses TRBV5-6 and TRBJ2-1; maybe TRBD2 (6 bases). The CDR3 contains 13 residues. Trimming removed 7 bases from V and 6 bases from J, with 14 bases in between. Germline V gene lookup returns CDR1 SGHDT and CDR2 YYEEEE. The CDR3 protein is CASSTGGANEQFF. In nucleotides, the CDR3 is TGTGCCAGCTCGACCGGGGGAGCCAATGAGCAGTTCTTC.

The CDR3 loop reads CASSIRDPGHEQYF. In DNA, the CDR3 is TGTGCCAGCAGCATAAGGGACCCGGGGCACGAGCAGTACTTC. The rearrangement links TRBV7-2 to TRBJ2-7, with D perhaps being TRBD1 or TRBD2 (5 bases each). Trimming pared 5 bases from V and 5 bases from J, leaving 16 bases between. The CDR3 length is 14 residues. The germline gives CDR1 SGHTA, CDR2 FQGNSA.

The chain employs TRBV27 and TRBJ2-1; 8 bases fit TRBD2. J was trimmed by 7 bases and V by 3 bases; bases with no gene match: 2. Germline-derived CDR1 and CDR2 are MNHEY and SMNVEV (reference sequence). The CDR3 consists of 13 residues. The CDR3 spells CASSFRGGNEQFF. CDR3 in DNA: TGTGCCAGCAGTTTCCGGGGGGGGAATGAGCAGTTCTTC.

This clone was detected only a few times. The genes are TRBV7-2 and TRBJ2-7; no clear D gene. V lost 2 bases and J lost 4, with 12 bases in between. The germline CDR1 and CDR2 sequences are SGHTA and FQGNSA. This CDR3 spans 14 amino acids. The DNA for the CDR3 is TGTGCCAGCAGCTTAAGTGACGGAGCGTACGAGCAGTACTTC. This sequence encodes CASSLSDGAYEQYF.

The chain couples TRBV29-1 to TRBJ1-3, with TRBD1 identical over 7 bases. The germline V gene encodes CDR1 SQVTM and CDR2 ANQGSEA. V shed 5 bases and J 8 bases; nucleotides not matched to a gene: 9. The CDR3 is 13 amino acids. This chain's CDR3 is CSVRQGYVDTIYF. The CDR3 coding sequence is TGCAGCGTTCGACAGGGCTATGTGGACACCATATATTTT.

This clone was seen just once. This chain uses TRBV9 with TRBJ1-2; D gene uncertain. The CDR3 covers 13 residues. The V end lost 4 bases, the J end lost 0 bases, and 7 bases lay between the germline ends. Germline lookup yields CDR1 SGDLS and CDR2 YYNGEE. The CDR3 DNA sequence: TGTGCCAGCAGCCCCCAGGCTAACTATGGCTACACCTTC. It translates to CASSPQANYGYTF. Full variable domain (outside the CDR3, taken from reference TRBV9 and TRBJ1-2): DSGVTQTPKHLITATGQRVTLRCSPRSGDLSVYWYQQSLDQGLQFLIQYYNGEERAKGNILERFSAQQFPDLHSELNLSSLELGDSALYFCASSPQANYGYTFGSGTRLTVV.

The DNA for the CDR3 is TGCAGCGTTGAAGGGGCCCGGGGGGTCCCCTACAATGAGCAGTTCTTC. It specifies CSVEGARGVPYNEQFF. This chain uses TRBV29-1 with TRBJ2-1; the match to TRBD2 covers 7 bases. V trimming: 1 base; J trimming: 2 bases; junction bases outside the gene matches: 8. This CDR3 has 16 amino acids. Looked up from germline, CDR1 is SQVTM and CDR2 is ANQGSEA.

The chain couples TRBV7-6 to TRBJ1-2; D is ambiguous. Per germline, CDR1 SGHVS and CDR2 FNYEAQ. Trimming shortened V by 4 bases and J by 4 bases, and 10 bases separated the two germline ends. The CDR3 has 13 residues. The DNA of the CDR3 is TGTGCCAGCAGCTCCGGACCGTTCTATGGCTACACCTTC. Protein: CASSSGPFYGYTF. Variable domain in full (rest from reference TRBV7-6 and TRBJ1-2): GAGVSQSPRYKVTKRGQDVALRCDPISGHVSLYWYRQALGQGPEFLTYFNYEAQQDKSGLPNDRFSAERPEGSISTLTIQRTEQRDSAMYRCASSSGPFYGYTFGSGTRLTVV.

The chain combines TRBV6-5 with TRBJ1-2; D may be TRBD1 (6 bases). V gave up 6 bases and J gave up 4 bases, with 15 bases separating them. CDR1 is MNHEY, CDR2 SVGAGI, per germline. The CDR3 has 14 amino acids. In DNA, the CDR3 is TGTGCCAGCAGGCCGCCGAGGGGGGGCTATGGCTACACCTTC. Translated, it gives CASRPPRGGYGYTF.

The chain uses TRBV24-1 and TRBJ2-1, with 10 bases aligning to TRBD1. The CDR3 loop spans 16 amino acids. With 2 bases clipped from V and 3 bases from J, the junction kept 3 bases outside the gene matches. The germline V gene encodes CDR1 KGHDR and CDR2 SFDVKD. CDR3 bases: TGTGCCACCAGTGATTCCGGGACAGGGGTCTACAATGAGCAGTTCTTC. Residues: CATSDSGTGVYNEQFF.

J is TRBJ1-1 and V is TRBV5-4; 7 nucleotides agree with TRBD1. The V gene end was trimmed by 0 bases and the J gene end by 0 bases; junction bases not matched to a gene: 8. The length of the CDR3 is 17 residues. The germline V gene encodes CDR1 SGHNT and CDR2 YYREEE (reference sequence). CDR3: CASSLGANRGMNTEAFF. The CDR3 DNA is TGTGCCAGCAGCTTGGGAGCAAACAGGGGCATGAACACTGAAGCTTTCTTT.

The CDR3 sequence: CASSYDRQGFGNTIYF. In DNA form, the CDR3 reads TGTGCCAGCAGTTACGACCGACAGGGGTTCGGAAACACCATATATTTT. The V and J genes are TRBV6-5 and TRBJ1-3; 8 nucleotides line up with TRBD1. The germline V gene has CDR1 MNHEY and CDR2 SVGAGI. V dropped 2 bases and J dropped 4; count of bases not matched to a gene: 7. The CDR3 spans 16 residues.